These 18 T cell receptor beta chains originate from one sample sequenced in a study of identical twins. Each CDR3 protein is one row after TCRdb ran MiXCR on the 5' RACE reads. The data hold about 1.7 million distinct CDR3 sequences, with under 35% observed a single time. Sequenced input: cord blood. These receptors came from a newborn girl in good health.

This clonotype has more than one count but fewer than ten. The J gene is TRBJ2-1, the V gene TRBV10-3, with D tentatively TRBD2 (7 bases). The germline V gene has CDR1 ENHRY and CDR2 SYGVKD. V was pared by 3 bases and J by 2 bases, with 26 bases between. The CDR3 consists of 20 residues. The CDR3 nucleotides are TGTGCCATCAGTGACTATGGGAGGGGGGCTAGCGGTACCACCTACAATGAGCAGTTCTTC. Amino acid sequence: CAISDYGRGASGTTYNEQFF.

This clonotype turned up a few times. The chain links TRBV7-9 to TRBJ2-1; no clear D gene. CDR3 size: 14 residues. The germline V gene has CDR1 SEHNR and CDR2 FQNEAQ (reference sequence). Trimming took off 5 bases at V and 4 bases at J, with 12 bases between the two ends. CDR3 sequence (DNA): TGTGCCAGCAGCCCCTTACGGAAATACAATGAGCAGTTCTTC. It is translated as CASSPLRKYNEQFF.

The chain uses TRBV7-9 and TRBJ2-7, with 7 bases that match TRBD1. Germline trimming cut 7 bases from V and 4 bases from J; bases unmatched to any gene: 10. Germline values: CDR1 SEHNR, CDR2 FQNEAQ (reference sequence). The CDR3 runs 14 residues. CDR3 amino acids: CASTYTGAHYEQYF. In DNA, the CDR3 is TGTGCCAGCACGTATACAGGGGCCCATTACGAGCAGTACTTC.

This clonotype came up a few times. This chain links TRBV9 with TRBJ2-1, with 10 bases matching TRBD2. Germline V gives CDR1 SGDLS, CDR2 YYNGEE. The CDR3 loop spans 15 amino acids. V trimming: 3 bases; J trimming: 8 bases; junction bases outside the gene matches: 8. CDR3 DNA sequence: TGTGCCAGCAGCGCGTCACTAGCGGGAACGGATGAGCAGTTCTTC. As protein: CASSASLAGTDEQFF. The full variable domain, its missing parts supplied by reference TRBV9 and TRBJ2-1, is DSGVTQTPKHLITATGQRVTLRCSPRSGDLSVYWYQQSLDQGLQFLIQYYNGEERAKGNILERFSAQQFPDLHSELNLSSLELGDSALYFCASSASLAGTDEQFFGPGTRLTVL.

Only a few counts were recorded for this clonotype. The chain has TRBV27 and TRBJ2-3, with 13 positions matching TRBD2. Germline lookup yields CDR1 MNHEY and CDR2 SMNVEV (reference sequence). This CDR3 contains 17 residues. Unmatched junction bases numbered 8, after V lost 6 bases and J lost 2 bases. The CDR3 DNA reads TGTGCCAGCAGCCCATTGACTAGCGGGGGGCCCACAGATACGCAGTATTTT. Amino acid sequence: CASSPLTSGGPTDTQYF.

The rearrangement uses TRBV4-1 and TRBJ2-7; 8 bases agree with TRBD1. Germline values: CDR1 MGHRA, CDR2 YSYEKL. Losses at the gene ends were 8 bases for V and 1 base for J; bases not matched to a gene: 10. The CDR3 is 15 amino acids. The CDR3 DNA sequence: TGCGCCAGCCAGATAGGGACAGGACCTTCCTACGAGCAGTACTTC. It codes for CASQIGTGPSYEQYF.

This chain uses TRBV28 with TRBJ1-5; D is unclear. V dropped 2 bases and J dropped 3 bases, with 8 bases sitting between them. The germline gives CDR1 MDHEN, CDR2 SYDVKM. The length of the CDR3 is 14 residues. CDR3 nucleotide sequence: TGTGCCAGCAGTTTAGAGGCCCCCAATCAGCCCCAGCATTTT. This sequence encodes CASSLEAPNQPQHF.

In this sample, this clonotype turned up a few times. V and J are TRBV14 and TRBJ1-2; 8 positions match TRBD1. Germline V gene data show CDR1 as SGHDN and CDR2 as FVKESK. The V segment lost 1 base and the J segment 2 bases; nucleotides outside the gene matches: 3. CDR3 length equals 15 residues. CDR3 nucleotides: TGTGCCAGCAGCCAAGTTTACAGGGGGAACTATGGCTACACCTTC. Translating gives CASSQVYRGNYGYTF.

This clonotype was found a few times. The V gene is TRBV29-1, the J gene TRBJ2-4, with 12 bases identical to TRBD2. Germline assignment: CDR1 SQVTM and CDR2 ANQGSEA. The V segment lost 0 bases and the J segment 2 bases; nucleotides outside the gene matches: 14. The CDR3 is 20 residues long. The CDR3 loop reads CSVEESRASGGAGTKNIQYF. The CDR3 DNA reads as TGCAGCGTTGAAGAAAGCAGAGCTAGCGGGGGGGCCGGGACCAAAAACATTCAGTACTTC.

CDR3 bases: TGCGCCAGCAGCTCATACTCAGGGATTGAGCAGTACTTC. Residues: CASSSYSGIEQYF. The chain links TRBV5-1 to TRBJ2-4; a possible D gene is TRBD1 (5 bases). CDR3 length: 13 amino acids. The germline V gene encodes CDR1 SGHRS and CDR2 YFSETQ. Trimming left V 3 bases short and J 13 bases short, with 17 bases between. Based on the CDR3 plus reference TRBV5-1 and TRBJ2-4, the full variable domain is KAGVTQTPRYLIKTRGQQVTLSCSPISGHRSVSWYQQTPGQGLQFLFEYFSETQRNKGNFPGRFSGRQFSNSRSEMNVSTLELGDSALYLCASSSYSGIEQYFGAGTRLSVL.

The CDR3 loop reads CASSVGPGQSLLDTIYF. The CDR3 nucleotides are TGTGCCAGCAGTGTCGGTCCGGGACAGAGTCTGTTAGACACCATATATTTT. The rearrangement uses TRBV2 and TRBJ1-3; 7 bases align to TRBD1. V was clipped by 4 bases and J by 8 bases; unmatched bases: 17. The CDR3 length is 17 residues. CDR1 and CDR2 from the germline V gene are SNHLY and FYNNEI. The full variable domain, completed using reference TRBV2 and TRBJ1-3, is EPEVTQTPSHQVTQMGQEVILRCVPISNHLYFYWYRQILGQKVEFLVSFYNNEISEKSEIFDDQFSVERPDGSNFTLKIRSTKLEDSAMYFCASSVGPGQSLLDTIYFGEGSWLTVV.

The J gene is TRBJ2-1, the V gene TRBV11-2, with 9 bases aligning to TRBD2. This CDR3 has 17 amino acids. J was trimmed by 2 bases and V by 0 bases; bases with no gene match: 5. CDR1 is SGHAT, CDR2 FQNNGV, per germline. The CDR3 DNA sequence: TGTGCCAGCAGCTTAGAATGGCGGGAGGGCCCCTACAATGAGCAGTTCTTC. Translation: CASSLEWREGPYNEQFF.

DNA of the CDR3: TGTGCCAGCAGCCAATGTGGCCAGGACTACGAGCAGTACTTC. It is translated as CASSQCGQDYEQYF. This chain connects TRBV4-2 to TRBJ2-7, with D unresolved. The V end lost 2 bases, the J end lost 3 bases, and 11 bases lay between the germline ends. The CDR3 runs to 14 residues. CDR1 and CDR2 (germline): LGHNA, YNFKEQ.

This rearrangement joins TRBV28 to TRBJ2-1, with D possibly being TRBD1 (6 bases). Trimming took 4 bases from V and 2 from J, leaving 9 bases between them. The CDR3 is made up of 14 amino acids. The V gene's germline CDR1 is MDHEN and CDR2 SYDVKM. CDR3 residues: CASSSGHPYNEQFF. The CDR3, as DNA: TGTGCCAGCAGTTCGGGACACCCCTACAATGAGCAGTTCTTC.

Comments on this clonotype: A much larger clone differs from this one at a single base, so this may be a read error. This rearrangement joins TRBV20-1 to TRBJ2-5, with TRBD2 identical over 12 bases. TRBJ2-7 matches the DNA end more closely, so the J call is doubtful. Germline values: CDR1 DFQATT, CDR2 SNEGSKA (reference sequence). The CDR3 runs to 13 residues. The CDR3 DNA reads as TGCAATGCGAAACTAGCGGGGGGCTACGAGCAGTACTTC. Residues: CNAKLAGGYEQYF.

This clonotype has at least ten counts. The chain couples TRBV20-1 to TRBJ2-7; 8 positions agree with TRBD1. J was trimmed by 2 bases and V by 3 bases; bases with no gene match: 6. Germline-derived CDR1 and CDR2 are DFQATT and SNEGSKA (reference sequence). The CDR3 length is 14 residues. DNA of the CDR3: TGCAGTGCTAGTCTCGCAGGGGGCACCTACGAGCAGTACTTC. The encoded protein is CSASLAGGTYEQYF.

The chain joins TRBV25-1 to TRBJ2-4, with D tentatively TRBD1 (5 bases). With the DNA end fitting TRBJ2-7 better, the J assignment may be wrong. The length of the CDR3 is 13 residues. Germline CDR1 MGHDK, CDR2 SYGVNS. DNA for the CDR3: TGTGCCAGCAGTGAATATGGCCAGGGCGAGCAGTACTTC. This sequence encodes CASSEYGQGEQYF.

This clonotype was seen more than once but under ten times. J is TRBJ1-2 and V is TRBV4-2; D gene uncertain. The length of the CDR3 is 15 residues. CDR1 is LGHNA, CDR2 YNFKEQ, per germline. Trimming stripped 0 bases from V and 5 bases from J, with 13 bases between. DNA of the CDR3: TGTGCCAGCAGCCAAGATGGCCGGAATCCATATGGCTACACCTTC. Translating it yields CASSQDGRNPYGYTF.